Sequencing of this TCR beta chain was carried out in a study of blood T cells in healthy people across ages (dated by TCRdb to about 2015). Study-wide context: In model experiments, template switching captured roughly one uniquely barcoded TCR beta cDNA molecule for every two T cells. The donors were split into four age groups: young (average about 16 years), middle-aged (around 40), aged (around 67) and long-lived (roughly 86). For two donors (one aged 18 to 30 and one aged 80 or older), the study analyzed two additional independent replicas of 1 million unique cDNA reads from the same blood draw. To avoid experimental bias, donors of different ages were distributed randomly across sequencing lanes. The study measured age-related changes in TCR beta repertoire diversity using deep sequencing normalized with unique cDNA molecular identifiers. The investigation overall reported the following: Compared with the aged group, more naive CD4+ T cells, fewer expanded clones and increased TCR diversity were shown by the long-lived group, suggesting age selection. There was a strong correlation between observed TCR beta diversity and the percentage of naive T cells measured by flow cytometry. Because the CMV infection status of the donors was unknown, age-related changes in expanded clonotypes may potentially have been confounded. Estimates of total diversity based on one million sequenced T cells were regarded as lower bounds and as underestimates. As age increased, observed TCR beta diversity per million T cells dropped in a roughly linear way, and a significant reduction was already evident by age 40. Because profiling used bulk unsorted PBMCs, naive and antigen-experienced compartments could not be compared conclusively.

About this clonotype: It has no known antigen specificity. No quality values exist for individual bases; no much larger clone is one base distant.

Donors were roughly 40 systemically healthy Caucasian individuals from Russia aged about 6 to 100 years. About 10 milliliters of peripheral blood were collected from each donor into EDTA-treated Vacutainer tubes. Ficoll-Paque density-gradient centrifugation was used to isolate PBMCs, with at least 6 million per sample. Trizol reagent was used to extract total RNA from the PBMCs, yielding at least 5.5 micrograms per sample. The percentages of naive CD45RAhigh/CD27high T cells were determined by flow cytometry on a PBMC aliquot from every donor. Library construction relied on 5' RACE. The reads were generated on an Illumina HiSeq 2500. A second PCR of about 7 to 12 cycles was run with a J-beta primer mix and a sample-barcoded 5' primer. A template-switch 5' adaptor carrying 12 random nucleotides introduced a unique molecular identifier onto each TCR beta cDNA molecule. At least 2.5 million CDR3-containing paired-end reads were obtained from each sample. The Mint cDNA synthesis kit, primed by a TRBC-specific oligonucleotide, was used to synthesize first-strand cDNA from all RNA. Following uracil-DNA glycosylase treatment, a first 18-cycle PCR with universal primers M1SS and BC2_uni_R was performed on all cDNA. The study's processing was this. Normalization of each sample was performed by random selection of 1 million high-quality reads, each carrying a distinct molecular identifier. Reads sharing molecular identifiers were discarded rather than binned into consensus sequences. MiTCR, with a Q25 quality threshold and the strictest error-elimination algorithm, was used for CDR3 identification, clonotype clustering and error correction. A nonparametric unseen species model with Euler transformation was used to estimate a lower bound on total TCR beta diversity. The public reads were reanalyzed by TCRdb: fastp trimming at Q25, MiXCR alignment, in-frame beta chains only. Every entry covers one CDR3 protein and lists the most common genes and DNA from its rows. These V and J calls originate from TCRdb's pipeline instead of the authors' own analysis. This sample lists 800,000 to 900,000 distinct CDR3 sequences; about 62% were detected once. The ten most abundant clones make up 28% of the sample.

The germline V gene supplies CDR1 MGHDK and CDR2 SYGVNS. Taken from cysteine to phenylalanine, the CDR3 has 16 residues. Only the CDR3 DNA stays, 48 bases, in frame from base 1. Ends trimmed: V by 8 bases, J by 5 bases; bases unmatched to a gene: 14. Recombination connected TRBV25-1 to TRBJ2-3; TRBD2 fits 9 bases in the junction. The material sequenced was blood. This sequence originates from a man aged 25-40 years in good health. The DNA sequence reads TGTGCCAGCGGATCCGGGCGGGGGGGCCGGATAGATACGCAGTATTTT. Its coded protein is CASGSGRGGRIDTQYF.